A selection of T cell receptor beta chains follows, all from one sample in a study of early T cells in non-severe SARS-CoV-2 infection. MiXCR was run by TCRdb on the 5' RACE reads, yielding one entry per CDR3 protein. The table has 80,000 or so distinct CDR3 sequences, around an eighth seen once. Material: whole blood. These receptors all stem from an adult who was a healthcare worker with PCR-confirmed SARS-CoV-2 infection or an uninfected control (not recorded which). Both conserved end residues are part of each CDR3. D genes are given only for firm matches. Clone size is given for some rows only: seen once, a few or many times, or a class if the clone is expanded.

v_gene	d_gene	j_gene	abundance	CDR3aa	CDR3nt
TRBV6-5	NA	TRBJ2-5	few	CASSYSRSLETQYF	TGTGCCAGCAGTTACTCCCGTAGCCTCGAGACCCAGTACTTC
TRBV5-1	TRBD1	TRBJ2-1	few	CASSKDRAGYNEQFF	TGCGCCAGCAGCAAGGACAGGGCGGGTTACAATGAGCAGTTCTTC
TRBV5-1	NA	TRBJ2-2	many	CASSSGGQGDTGELFF	TGCGCCAGCAGCTCCGGAGGGCAGGGGGACACCGGGGAGCTGTTTTTT
TRBV6-2/TRBV6-3	TRBD1	TRBJ2-1	many	CASGGQVYNEQFF	TGTGCCAGCGGGGGACAGGTTTACAATGAGCAGTTCTTC
TRBV28	TRBD1	TRBJ2-7	few	CASSLRGQGFSYEQYF	TGTGCCAGCAGCCTGAGGGGACAGGGGTTCTCCTACGAGCAGTACTTC
TRBV6-6	NA	TRBJ1-5	few	CASSYGTVSYQPQHF	TGTGCCAGCAGTTATGGGACCGTTAGCTATCAGCCCCAGCATTTT
TRBV30	TRBD1	TRBJ2-1	many	CAWNRGAHEQFF	TGTGCCTGGAACAGGGGGGCCCATGAGCAGTTCTTC
TRBV10-2	NA	TRBJ1-1	many	CASSESSAYTEAFF	TGCGCCAGCAGTGAGTCCTCCGCATACACTGAAGCTTTCTTT
TRBV12-3/TRBV12-4	NA	TRBJ1-1	many	CASSIRHEAFF	TGTGCCAGCAGTATACGTCATGAAGCTTTCTTT
TRBV3-1	NA	TRBJ1-1	NA	CASSQVNTEVFF	TGTGCCAGCAGCCAGGTGAACACTGAAGTTTTCTTT
TRBV11-3	TRBD1	TRBJ1-1	many	CASSIRQGRSAEAFF	TGTGCCAGCAGCATCCGACAGGGCCGGTCCGCTGAAGCTTTCTTT
TRBV2	NA	TRBJ2-2	many	CASSPGHSNTGELFF	TGTGCCAGCAGTCCGGGACACTCAAACACCGGGGAGCTGTTTTTT
TRBV6-1	NA	TRBJ1-1	NA	CASSEWGNEAFF	TGTGCCAGCAGTGAATGGGGGAATGAAGCTTTCTTT
TRBV18	NA	TRBJ1-2	many	CASSPQTVNYGYTF	TGTGCCAGCTCACCTCAGACAGTTAACTATGGCTACACCTTC
TRBV29-1	NA	TRBJ2-1	few	CSVSGENYNEQFF	TGCAGCGTTTCTGGGGAAAACTACAATGAGCAGTTCTTC
TRBV11-3	NA	TRBJ1-1	NA	CASSSDKNTEAFF	TGTGCCAGCAGCTCCGACAAGAACACTGAAGCTTTCTTT
TRBV11-2	NA	TRBJ1-2	many	CASSSGRVNGYTF	TGTGCCAGCAGCTCAGGGAGGGTGAATGGCTACACCTTC
TRBV3-1	TRBD2	TRBJ2-7	NA	CASRGSGSSHREQYF	TGTGCCAGCAGGGGTAGCGGGAGTAGTCATCGGGAGCAGTACTTC
TRBV3-1	NA	TRBJ2-2	few	CASSQDVDGRGELFF	TGTGCCAGCAGCCAAGATGTGGACGGGAGAGGGGAGCTGTTTTTT
TRBV12-3/TRBV12-4	TRBD1	TRBJ1-2	NA	CASTTTGRGNATF	TGTGCCAGCACCACGACAGGGCGAGGTAATGCCACCTTC
TRBV5-1	NA	TRBJ2-5	NA	CASSPGDRKKETQYF	TGCGCCAGCAGCCCGGGGGACAGAAAAAAAGAGACCCAGTACTTC
TRBV7-2	TRBD2	TRBJ2-1	few	CASSLVGTTPEQFF	TGTGCCAGCAGCTTAGTAGGGACTACACCAGAGCAGTTCTTC
TRBV19	NA	TRBJ1-5	few	CASSHDSYRTYSNQPQHF	TGTGCCAGTAGTCACGACAGCTATCGGACATATAGCAATCAGCCCCAGCATTTT
TRBV28	TRBD1	TRBJ2-1	many	CATNRDREEVWNEQFF	TGTGCCACAAACCGGGACAGGGAAGAGGTTTGGAATGAGCAGTTCTTC
TRBV29-1	NA	TRBJ2-5	few	CSGLKGQETQYF	TGCAGCGGCCTCAAGGGCCAAGAGACCCAGTACTTC
TRBV12-3/TRBV12-4	NA	TRBJ1-2	few	CASSFSANYGYTF	TGTGCCAGCAGCTTCTCAGCTAACTATGGCTACACCTTC
TRBV20-1	TRBD1	TRBJ1-1	many	CSARGPDSTGGTEAFF	TGCAGTGCTAGAGGTCCCGACTCTACAGGGGGCACTGAAGCTTTCTTT
TRBV29-1	NA	TRBJ2-2	NA	CSVESNTGELFF	TGCAGCGTGGAGTCCAACACCGGGGAGCTGTTTTTT
TRBV28	NA	TRBJ1-3	NA	CASSLGVRFSSGNTIYF	TGTGCCAGCAGTTTAGGGGTGAGGTTTAGCTCTGGAAACACCATATATTTT
TRBV3-1	NA	TRBJ1-5	few	CASSQSGENQPQHF	TGTGCCAGCAGCCAATCAGGGGAGAATCAGCCCCAGCATTTT
TRBV6-6	TRBD1	TRBJ1-4	many	CATTRQGATNEKLFF	TGTGCCACAACCCGACAGGGGGCGACTAATGAAAAACTGTTTTTT
TRBV6-2/TRBV6-3	NA	TRBJ2-1	many	CASSTLRESSYNEQFF	TGTGCCAGCAGCACCCTCAGGGAGAGCTCCTACAATGAGCAGTTCTTC
TRBV7-2	TRBD1	TRBJ1-2	many	CASSFIQGTNNYGYTF	TGTGCCAGCAGCTTTATACAGGGGACAAATAACTATGGCTACACCTTC
TRBV29-1	NA	TRBJ2-2	many	CSVGPTSYGELFF	TGCAGCGTTGGTCCTACTAGTTACGGGGAGCTGTTTTTT
TRBV5-8	NA	TRBJ2-7	NA	CASSLGPGSHDEQYF	TGTGCCAGCAGCTTGGGGCCAGGATCTCACGACGAGCAGTACTTC
TRBV25-1	TRBD2	TRBJ2-1	NA	CASSGGVLAGGNEQFF	TGTGCCAGCAGTGGAGGGGTGCTAGCGGGGGGCAATGAGCAGTTCTTC
TRBV5-5	TRBD1	TRBJ2-2	many	CASRAGQGENTGELFF	TGTGCCAGCAGGGCGGGACAGGGAGAAAACACCGGGGAGCTGTTTTTT
TRBV20-1	TRBD1	TRBJ2-7	NA	CSAAGGVEQYF	TGCAGTGCTGCAGGGGGCGTCGAGCAGTACTTC
TRBV6-5	NA	TRBJ2-1	few	CASSPYEGGAVEQFF	TGTGCCAGCAGCCCTTACGAGGGGGGGGCTGTTGAGCAGTTCTTC
TRBV10-3	NA	TRBJ2-2	few	CAVITGSSGELFF	TGTGCCGTCATAACAGGGTCGTCCGGGGAGCTGTTTTTT
TRBV4-1	NA	TRBJ1-5	few	CASSQDLPRGQPQHF	TGCGCCAGCAGCCAAGATCTTCCCCGAGGGCAGCCCCAGCATTTT
TRBV28	NA	TRBJ2-1	many	CASSFSYNEQFF	TGTGCCAGCAGTTTTTCCTACAATGAGCAGTTCTTC
TRBV20-1	NA	TRBJ1-6	NA	CSTPGGNNSPLHF	TGCAGTACCCCGGGGGGGAACAATTCACCCCTCCACTTT
TRBV7-3	NA	TRBJ2-1	few	CASSYAGYNEQFF	TGTGCCAGCAGCTACGCAGGGTACAATGAGCAGTTCTTC
TRBV20-1	NA	TRBJ2-3	many	CSANRVRPITDTQYF	TGCAGTGCTAACAGGGTCAGGCCGATCACAGATACGCAGTATTTT
TRBV7-9	TRBD1	TRBJ2-6	many	CASSPRTGEILTF	TGTGCCAGCAGCCCCAGGACAGGGGAGATCTTGACTTTC
TRBV29-1	TRBD2	TRBJ2-1	many	CSVGGLAGNEQFF	TGCAGCGTTGGGGGACTAGCAGGGAATGAGCAGTTCTTC
TRBV10-2	TRBD1	TRBJ2-7	once	CASSESSLTGGQYF	TGCGCCAGCAGTGAGTCCAGTTTAACAGGGGGGCAGTACTTC
TRBV10-1	NA	TRBJ2-1	many	CASSAANNEQFF	TGCGCCAGCAGTGCGGCGAACAATGAGCAGTTCTTC
TRBV4-2	TRBD1	TRBJ1-6	NA	CASSQADRAISPLHF	TGTGCCAGCAGCCAAGCTGACAGGGCTATTTCACCCCTCCACTTT
TRBV4-1	TRBD1	TRBJ2-1	many	CASSGQGRSSSYNEQFF	TGCGCCAGCAGTGGACAGGGGCGCTCCAGCTCCTACAATGAGCAGTTCTTC
TRBV7-9	NA	TRBJ2-1	NA	CASSLSIEQFF	TGTGCCAGCAGCTTATCAATCGAGCAGTTCTTC
TRBV7-9	TRBD2	TRBJ2-5	few	CASSPRASGTWETQYF	TGTGCCAGCAGCCCGAGGGCTAGCGGGACCTGGGAGACCCAGTACTTC
TRBV29-1	NA	TRBJ2-6	NA	CSVGAGGANVLTF	TGCAGCGTCGGGGCGGGCGGGGCCAACGTCCTGACTTTC
TRBV3-1	NA	TRBJ1-5	NA	CASSQGQDNQPQHF	TGTGCCAGCAGCCAAGGACAGGACAATCAGCCCCAGCATTTT